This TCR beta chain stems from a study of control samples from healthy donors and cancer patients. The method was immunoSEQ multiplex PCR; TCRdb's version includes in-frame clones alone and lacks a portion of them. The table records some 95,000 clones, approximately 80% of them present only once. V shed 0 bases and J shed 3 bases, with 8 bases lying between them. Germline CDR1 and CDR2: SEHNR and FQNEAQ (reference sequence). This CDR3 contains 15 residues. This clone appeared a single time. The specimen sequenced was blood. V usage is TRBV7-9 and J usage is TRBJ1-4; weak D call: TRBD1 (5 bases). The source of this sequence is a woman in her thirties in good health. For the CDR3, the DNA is TGTGCCAGCAGCTTAGCTGACAGCTCTAATGAAAAACTGTTTTTT. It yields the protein CASSLADSSNEKLFF. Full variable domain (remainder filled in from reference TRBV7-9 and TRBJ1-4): DTGVSQNPRHKITKRGQNVTFRCDPISEHNRLYWYRQTLGQGPEFLTYFQNEAQLEKSRLLSDRFSAERPKGSFSTLEIQRTEQGDSAMYLCASSLADSSNEKLFFGSGTQLSVL.